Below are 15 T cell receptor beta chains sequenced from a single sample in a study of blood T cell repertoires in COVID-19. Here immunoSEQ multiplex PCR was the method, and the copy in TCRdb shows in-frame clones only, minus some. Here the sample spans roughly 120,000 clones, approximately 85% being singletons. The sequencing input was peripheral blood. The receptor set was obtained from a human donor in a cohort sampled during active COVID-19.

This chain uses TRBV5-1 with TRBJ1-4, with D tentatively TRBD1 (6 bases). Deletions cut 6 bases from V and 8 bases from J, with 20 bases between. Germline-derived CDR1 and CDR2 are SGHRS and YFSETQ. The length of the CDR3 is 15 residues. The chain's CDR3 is CASTVDGTRSEKLFF. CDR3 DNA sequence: TGCGCCAGCACCGTGGACGGGACACGTAGCGAAAAACTGTTTTTT.

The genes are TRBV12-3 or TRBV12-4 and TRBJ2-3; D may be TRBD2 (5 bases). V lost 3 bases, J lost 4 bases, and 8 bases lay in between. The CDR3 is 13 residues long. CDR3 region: CASSFAGPDTQYF. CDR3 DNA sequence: TGTGCCAGCAGTTTCGCGGGCCCAGATACGCAGTATTTT.

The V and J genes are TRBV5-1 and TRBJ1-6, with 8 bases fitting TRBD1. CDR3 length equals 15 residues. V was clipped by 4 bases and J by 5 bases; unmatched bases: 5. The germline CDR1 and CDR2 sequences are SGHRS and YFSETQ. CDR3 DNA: TGCGCCAGCAGCCCCTCGGGACAGGATAATTCACCCCTCCACTTT. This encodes CASSPSGQDNSPLHF.

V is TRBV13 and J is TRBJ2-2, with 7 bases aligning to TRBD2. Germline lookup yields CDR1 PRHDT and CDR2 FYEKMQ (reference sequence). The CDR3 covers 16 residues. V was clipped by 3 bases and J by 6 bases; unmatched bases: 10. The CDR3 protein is CASSFLGGRSAGELFF. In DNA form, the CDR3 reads TGTGCCAGCAGCTTTCTCGGGGGGAGGTCCGCCGGGGAGCTGTTTTTT.

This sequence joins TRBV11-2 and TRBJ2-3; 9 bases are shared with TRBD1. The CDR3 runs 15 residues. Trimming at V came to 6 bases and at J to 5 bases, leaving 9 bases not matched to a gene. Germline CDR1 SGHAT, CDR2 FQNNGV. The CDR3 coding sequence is TGTGCCAGCAGACGCACCGGGACAGGGAGAGATACGCAGTATTTT. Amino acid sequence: CASRRTGTGRDTQYF.

The CDR3 DNA reads TGTGCCAGCAGCGTAGCGACGGGGTACGGCTACACCTTC. Translation gives CASSVATGYGYTF. The V and J genes are TRBV9 and TRBJ1-2; D unclear. The CDR3 totals 13 residues. CDR1 and CDR2 from the germline V gene are SGDLS and YYNGEE. The V end was cut by 0 bases, the J end by 8 bases, with 11 bases between.

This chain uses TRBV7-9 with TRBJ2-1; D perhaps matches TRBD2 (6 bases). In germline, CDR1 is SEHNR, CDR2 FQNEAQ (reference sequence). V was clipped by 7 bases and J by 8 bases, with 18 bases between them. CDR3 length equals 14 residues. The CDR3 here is CASIPTWRGDEQFF. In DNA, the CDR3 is TGTGCCAGCATTCCGACGTGGAGGGGCGATGAGCAGTTCTTC.

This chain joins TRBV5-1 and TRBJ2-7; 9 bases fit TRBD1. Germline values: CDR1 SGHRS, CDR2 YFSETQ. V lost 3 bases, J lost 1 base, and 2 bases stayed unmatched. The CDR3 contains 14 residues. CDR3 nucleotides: TGCGCCAGCAGCTCGACAGGGGGTTCCTACGAGCAGTACTTC. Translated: CASSSTGGSYEQYF. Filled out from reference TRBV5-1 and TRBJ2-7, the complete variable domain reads KAGVTQTPRYLIKTRGQQVTLSCSPISGHRSVSWYQQTPGQGLQFLFEYFSETQRNKGNFPGRFSGRQFSNSRSEMNVSTLELGDSALYLCASSSTGGSYEQYFGPGTRLTVT.

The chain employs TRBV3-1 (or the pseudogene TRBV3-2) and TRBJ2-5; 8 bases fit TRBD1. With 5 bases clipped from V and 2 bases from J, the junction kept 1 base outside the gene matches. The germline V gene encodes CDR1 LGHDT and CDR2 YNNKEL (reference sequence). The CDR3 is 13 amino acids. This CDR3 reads CASSGTGQETQYF. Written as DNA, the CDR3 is TGTGCCAGCAGCGGGACAGGACAAGAGACCCAGTACTTC.

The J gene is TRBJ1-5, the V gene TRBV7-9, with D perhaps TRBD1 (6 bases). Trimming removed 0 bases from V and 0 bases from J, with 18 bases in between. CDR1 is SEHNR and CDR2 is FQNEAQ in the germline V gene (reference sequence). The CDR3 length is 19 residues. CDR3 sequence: CASSLAIRDISYSNQPQHF. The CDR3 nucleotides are TGTGCCAGCAGCTTAGCGATACGGGACATCTCCTATAGCAATCAGCCCCAGCATTTT.

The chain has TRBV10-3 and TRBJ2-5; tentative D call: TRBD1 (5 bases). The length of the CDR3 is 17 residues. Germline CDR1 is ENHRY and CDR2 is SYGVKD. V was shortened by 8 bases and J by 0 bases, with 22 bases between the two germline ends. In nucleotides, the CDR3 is TGTGCCATCTCCCCCGGGCAGGGCCGAGACCACCAAGAGACCCAGTACTTC. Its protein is CAISPGQGRDHQETQYF.

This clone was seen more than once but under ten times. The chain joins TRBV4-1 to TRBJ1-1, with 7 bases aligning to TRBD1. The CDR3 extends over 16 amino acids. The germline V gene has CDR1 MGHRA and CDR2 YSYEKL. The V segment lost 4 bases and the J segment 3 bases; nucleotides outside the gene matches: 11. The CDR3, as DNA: TGCGCCAGCAGCCCTCAGAGACAGGGAGGCTACACTGAAGCTTTCTTT. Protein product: CASSPQRQGGYTEAFF.

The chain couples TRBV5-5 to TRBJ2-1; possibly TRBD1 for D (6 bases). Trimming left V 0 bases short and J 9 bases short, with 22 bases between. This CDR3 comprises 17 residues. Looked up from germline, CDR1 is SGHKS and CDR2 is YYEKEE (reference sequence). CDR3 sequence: CASSLEGPGVRTGEQFF. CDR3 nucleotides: TGTGCCAGCAGCTTGGAGGGGCCAGGGGTACGGACTGGTGAGCAGTTCTTC. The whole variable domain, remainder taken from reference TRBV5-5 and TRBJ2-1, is DAGVTQSPTHLIKTRGQQVTLRCSPISGHKSVSWYQQVLGQGPQFIFQYYEKEERGRGNFPDRFSARQFPNYSSELNVNALLLGDSALYLCASSLEGPGVRTGEQFFGPGTRLTVL.

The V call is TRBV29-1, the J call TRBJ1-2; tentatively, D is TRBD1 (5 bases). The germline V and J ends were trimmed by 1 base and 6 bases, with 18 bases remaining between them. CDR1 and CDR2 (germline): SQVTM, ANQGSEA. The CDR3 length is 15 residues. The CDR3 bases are TGCAGCGTTGAAGCCCCCCAGGCAGGGTATAATGGCTACACCTTC. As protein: CSVEAPQAGYNGYTF.

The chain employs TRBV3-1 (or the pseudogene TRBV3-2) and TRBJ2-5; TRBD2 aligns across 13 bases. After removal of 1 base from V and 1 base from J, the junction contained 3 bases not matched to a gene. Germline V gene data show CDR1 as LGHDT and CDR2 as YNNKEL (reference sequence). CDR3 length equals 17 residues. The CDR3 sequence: CASSQVWTSGGQETQYF. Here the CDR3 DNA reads TGTGCCAGCAGCCAAGTCTGGACTAGCGGGGGCCAAGAGACCCAGTACTTC.